These 29 T cell receptor beta chains were all obtained from the same sample, sequenced in a study of cytomegalovirus exposure and HLA in healthy donors (dated by TCRdb to the late 2010s). Library preparation employed the immunoSEQ multiplex PCR assay. For the multiplex PCR, a mixture combining 60 forward primers for TCR Vbeta segments and 13 reverse primers for TCR Jbeta segments was used. TCRdb obtained this table from immuneACCESS and retained in-frame rearrangements with V and J assigned. These tables miss some clones; where compared with another copy, unresolved V genes account for less than half of the shortfall, and the remainder is unexplained. The sample table records roughly 120,000 clones; about 81% of these occur just once. The ten largest clones represent 1.5% to 2% of the sample. Sequencing used PBMCs. These receptors all stem from a middle-aged man in good health and CMV-seronegative.

The chain uses TRBV29-1 and TRBJ2-7; 7 nucleotides line up with TRBD1. Germline V lookup: CDR1 SQVTM, CDR2 ANQGSEA. The V gene end was trimmed by 7 bases and the J gene end by 5 bases; junction bases not matched to a gene: 8. There are 12 residues in the CDR3. The CDR3 nucleotides are TGCAGCGCTGAGACAGGGCGGGACGAGCAGTACTTC. Translated: CSAETGRDEQYF.

The chain links TRBV7-9 to TRBJ2-7; 11 bases map to TRBD2. The CDR3 has 15 residues. The V and J ends lost 6 bases and 0 bases, in that order; junction bases with no gene match: 4. Per germline, CDR1 SEHNR and CDR2 FQNEAQ (reference sequence). The CDR3 is CASSRTSGRSYEQYF. CDR3 nucleotide sequence: TGTGCCAGCAGTCGGACTAGCGGGCGCTCCTACGAGCAGTACTTC. The whole variable domain, remainder taken from reference TRBV7-9 and TRBJ2-7, is DTGVSQNPRHKITKRGQNVTFRCDPISEHNRLYWYRQTLGQGPEFLTYFQNEAQLEKSRLLSDRFSAERPKGSFSTLEIQRTEQGDSAMYLCASSRTSGRSYEQYFGPGTRLTVT.

The chain links TRBV6-1 to TRBJ2-1, with TRBD1 as a possible D gene (6 bases). The V end was cut by 3 bases, the J end by 4 bases, with 13 bases between. Per germline, CDR1 MNHNS and CDR2 SASEGT. The CDR3 has 15 amino acids. CDR3: CASSDGQGRYNEQFF. CDR3 DNA: TGTGCCAGCAGTGATGGCCAGGGGCGGTACAATGAGCAGTTCTTC.

The chain couples TRBV5-1 to TRBJ1-2, with 7 bases that match TRBD1. The germline gives CDR1 SGHRS, CDR2 YFSETQ. V lost 2 bases and J lost 8; bases outside the gene matches: 12. The CDR3 runs to 15 residues. CDR3 sequence (DNA): TGCGCCAGCAGCTTAGGGGGACAGTTGGTTCAGGGCTACACCTTC. The encoded protein is CASSLGGQLVQGYTF.

The genes are TRBV4-1 and TRBJ2-1, with a weak D call TRBD2 (6 bases). V was cut by 0 bases and J by 3 bases, with 18 bases left in between. CDR3 length: 18 amino acids. Germline-derived CDR1 and CDR2 are MGHRA and YSYEKL. DNA of the CDR3: TGCGCCAGCAGCCAAGAGACATCACCGGGGGTGATCTACAATGAGCAGTTCTTC. Amino acids: CASSQETSPGVIYNEQFF.

The J gene is TRBJ2-7, the V gene TRBV5-4; 10 bases are a match to TRBD1. Germline assignment: CDR1 SGHNT and CDR2 YYREEE (reference sequence). The ends lost 3 bases at V and 5 bases at J; junction bases unmatched: 11. The CDR3 has 16 residues. The CDR3 bases are TGTGCCAGCAGCTCGCCGACCGGGACAGGGGTCCACGAGCAGTACTTC. Its protein is CASSSPTGTGVHEQYF.

The chain joins TRBV6-6 to TRBJ1-2; 8 positions match TRBD1. This CDR3 region has 14 residues. V trimming: 2 bases; J trimming: 7 bases; junction bases outside the gene matches: 6. Germline assignment: CDR1 MNHNY and CDR2 SVGAGI (reference sequence). CDR3 coding DNA: TGTGCCAGCAGTTACCCGGGACAGGTCCCTGGCTACACCTTC. Protein: CASSYPGQVPGYTF.

This clone was seen a single time. One end of the junction does not line up with germline, which may come from a read error. This chain joins TRBV7-7 and TRBJ2-2, with a possible D match to TRBD1 (6 bases). In germline, CDR1 is SSHAT, CDR2 FNYEAQ (reference sequence). The CDR3 runs to 17 residues. The CDR3 sequence: CASSLGEYRANTGELFF. For the CDR3, the DNA is TGTGCTAGCAGCTTAGGCGAGTACAGGGCGAACACCGGGGAGCTGTTTTTT.

This clone has only a few counts. The rearrangement uses TRBV7-2 and TRBJ1-5, with TRBD1 identical over 8 bases. This CDR3 has 18 residues. The germline gives CDR1 SGHTA, CDR2 FQGNSA. V lost 5 bases to trimming and J lost 0 bases; unmatched junction nucleotides: 12. In DNA form, the CDR3 reads TGTGCCAGCAGCAAGGCCCAACAGGGGGAGTTTAGCAATCAGCCCCAGCATTTT. Encoded protein: CASSKAQQGEFSNQPQHF.

A few counts support this clone. The chain combines TRBV27 with TRBJ2-7, with D possibly being TRBD2 (5 bases). This CDR3 region has 15 residues. The V end lost 1 base, the J end lost 3 bases, and 13 bases lay between the germline ends. From germline, CDR1 is MNHEY and CDR2 SMNVEV (reference sequence). The CDR3 here is CASSLYGESIYEQYF. CDR3 sequence (DNA): TGTGCCAGCAGTTTATACGGGGAGTCGATCTACGAGCAGTACTTC.

The V call is TRBV5-1, the J call TRBJ1-2; weak D call: TRBD1 (6 bases). Germline loops: CDR1 SGHRS, CDR2 YFSETQ. CDR3 length: 15 amino acids. Trimming removed 7 bases at V and 6 bases at J, with 22 bases between. The CDR3 bases are TGCGCCAGCGCTCTAAGCGCAGGGGTGGGCAATGGCTACACCTTC. Its translation: CASALSAGVGNGYTF.

The chain recombines TRBV6-5 with TRBJ1-1; 9 bases are shared with TRBD1. The germline V gene has CDR1 MNHEY and CDR2 SVGAGI. V dropped 6 bases and J dropped 6; count of bases not matched to a gene: 11. The CDR3 extends over 15 amino acids. The CDR3 DNA reads TGTGCCAGCAGCCCAAGGACAGGGGCTCACGCTGAAGCTTTCTTT. It specifies CASSPRTGAHAEAFF.

The chain employs TRBV21-1 and TRBJ2-5; whether TRBD2, the table's D call, matches the DNA was not checked. Matching the DNA end better, TRBJ2-7 makes the J call doubtful. TRBV21-1 is reported as a pseudogene. CDR3 length: 15 residues. The CDR3 sequence: CASSKLAGGPYEQYF. CDR3 bases: TGTGCCAGCAGCAAACTAGCGGGAGGGCCTTACGAGCAGTACTTC.

In the case of this clone: The junction does not match germline at one end; this may be a read error. The chain joins TRBV2 to TRBJ2-7; perhaps TRBD2 as D (5 bases). The V gene's germline CDR1 is SNHLY and CDR2 FYNNEI. This CDR3 has 17 residues. Here the CDR3 reads CANSEALGAVRAYEQYF. Written as DNA, the CDR3 is TGTGCCAACAGTGAAGCGCTTGGAGCGGTCCGGGCGTACGAGCAGTACTTC.

The V gene is TRBV4-3, the J gene TRBJ1-2; TRBD1 matches at 11 bases. The V gene end was trimmed by 1 base and the J gene end by 7 bases; junction bases not matched to a gene: 5. Germline V gene lookup returns CDR1 LGHNA and CDR2 YSLEER. This CDR3 has 15 residues. The CDR3 here is CASSQGGTGGGGYTF. CDR3 coding DNA: TGCGCCAGCAGCCAAGGCGGGACAGGGGGGGGTGGCTACACCTTC.

The chain combines TRBV27 with TRBJ2-7; TRBD2 matches 9 bases. Looked up from germline, CDR1 is MNHEY and CDR2 is SMNVEV (reference sequence). The trim removed 1 base at V and 5 bases at J, leaving 6 bases unmatched. The length of the CDR3 is 15 residues. In DNA, the CDR3 is TGTGCCAGCAGTTTATTGGCGGGGGGGCCTAACGAGCAGTACTTC. This sequence encodes CASSLLAGGPNEQYF.

The V and J genes are TRBV23-1 and TRBJ1-2, with 8 bases lining up with TRBD1. TRBV23-1 is designated an ORF whose function remains uncertain. The length of the CDR3 is 15 residues. Trimming cost V 4 bases and J 2 bases; bases outside gene matches: 6. CDR3 sequence: CASSLRTGLNYGYTF. The DNA for the CDR3 is TGCGCCAGCAGTCTACGGACAGGGTTGAACTATGGCTACACCTTC.

The chain uses TRBV28 and TRBJ2-6, with D perhaps matching TRBD2 (7 bases). Trimming took off 5 bases at V and 3 bases at J, with 17 bases between the two ends. The CDR3 is 17 residues long. Germline CDR1 MDHEN, CDR2 SYDVKM. The CDR3, as DNA: TGTGCCAGCAGTCCTAGCCGGGGGGCTAATGGGGCCAACGTCCTGACTTTC. Translation gives CASSPSRGANGANVLTF.

This rearrangement joins TRBV18 to TRBJ2-7; D is possibly TRBD1 (5 bases). Germline-derived CDR1 and CDR2 are KGHSH and LQKENI. The CDR3 sequence is 16 residues long. V was trimmed by 2 bases and J by 3 bases, leaving 17 bases between them. The CDR3 DNA reads TGTGCCAGCTCACCAAGGGGTGCACTTGCTGGCTACGAGCAGTACTTC. Amino acid sequence: CASSPRGALAGYEQYF.

The J gene is TRBJ2-1, the V gene TRBV19; 8 positions match TRBD2. The CDR3 covers 19 residues. Trimming at V came to 4 bases and at J to 3 bases, leaving 17 bases not matched to a gene. The germline gives CDR1 LNHDA, CDR2 SQIVND (reference sequence). The CDR3 reads CASSNPPRAARGVYNEQFF. For the CDR3, the DNA is TGTGCCAGTAGTAATCCACCTAGAGCAGCGCGGGGGGTCTACAATGAGCAGTTCTTC.

The V call is TRBV28, the J call TRBJ1-5; TRBD1 matches 8 bases. With 6 bases clipped from V and 4 bases from J, the junction kept 5 bases outside the gene matches. The CDR3 spans 14 residues. The V gene's germline CDR1 is MDHEN and CDR2 SYDVKM. This chain's CDR3 is CASRAGTGNQPQHF. The CDR3 region has the DNA TGTGCCAGCAGAGCCGGGACAGGAAATCAGCCCCAGCATTTT.

The chain links TRBV19 to TRBJ2-3, with 7 bases identical to TRBD1. From germline, CDR1 is LNHDA and CDR2 SQIVND (reference sequence). V lost 6 bases, J lost 0 bases, and 9 bases stayed unmatched. This CDR3 contains 16 residues. DNA of the CDR3: TGTGCCAGTAGCAACAGGGGTCACCATAGCACAGATACGCAGTATTTT. Its translation is CASSNRGHHSTDTQYF. Complete variable domain (other parts from reference TRBV19 and TRBJ2-3): DGGITQSPKYLFRKEGQNVTLSCEQNLNHDAMYWYRQDPGQGLRLIYYSQIVNDFQKGDIAEGYSVSREKKESFPLTVTSAQKNPTAFYLCASSNRGHHSTDTQYFGPGTRLTVL.

This clone has just a few counts. The CDR3 reads CASSQDRQGAEKLFF. CDR3 DNA: TGCGCCAGCAGCCAAGATAGACAGGGGGCTGAAAAACTGTTTTTT. The V and J genes are TRBV4-1 and TRBJ1-4; 10 bases are a match to TRBD1. The length of the CDR3 is 15 residues. CDR1 is MGHRA, CDR2 YSYEKL, per germline. J was trimmed by 7 bases and V by 0 bases; bases with no gene match: 2.

Here the CDR3 reads CASSQAPPQGDGYTF. CDR3 nucleotide sequence: TGCGCCAGCAGCCAAGCCCCCCCCCAGGGGGATGGCTACACCTTC. The V gene is TRBV4-3, the J gene TRBJ1-2, with TRBD1 identical over 7 bases. V lost 1 base to trimming and J lost 6 bases; unmatched junction nucleotides: 8. The CDR3 totals 15 residues. Germline V gene data show CDR1 as LGHNA and CDR2 as YSLEER.

The rearrangement joins TRBV28 to TRBJ1-5; D is perhaps TRBD1 (5 bases). With 6 bases removed from V and 2 bases from J, the gap between germline ends came to 11 bases. This CDR3 has 14 residues. CDR1 is MDHEN, CDR2 SYDVKM, per germline. CDR3 amino acids: CASRGDLGNQPQHF. The CDR3 DNA reads as TGTGCCAGCAGAGGGGATTTGGGCAATCAGCCCCAGCATTTT.

The rearrangement links TRBV19 to TRBJ1-2; perhaps TRBD1 as D (5 bases). The CDR3 covers 12 residues. The germline V gene encodes CDR1 LNHDA and CDR2 SQIVND (reference sequence). The V and J ends lost 10 bases and 5 bases respectively, with 14 bases between them. Written as DNA, the CDR3 is TGTGCCACCAAGGACACCCCTTATGGCTACACCTTC. This sequence encodes CATKDTPYGYTF.

The J gene is TRBJ2-7, the V gene TRBV27, with D possibly TRBD2 on 6 matching bases. V was cut by 5 bases and J by 6 bases, with 17 bases left in between. This CDR3 contains 14 residues. Per germline, CDR1 MNHEY and CDR2 SMNVEV (reference sequence). CDR3 residues: CASSTSGLLSEQYF. Here the CDR3 DNA reads TGTGCCAGCAGTACCTCGGGACTGTTAAGCGAGCAGTACTTC.

The V and J genes are TRBV7-8 and TRBJ1-2; 10 bases match TRBD1. Unmatched junction bases numbered 6, after V lost 5 bases and J lost 3 bases. This CDR3 comprises 15 residues. Germline loops: CDR1 SGHVS, CDR2 FQNEAQ. The CDR3, as DNA: TGTGCCAGCAGCCGGGACAGGGGACCCTACTATGGCTACACCTTC. It yields the protein CASSRDRGPYYGYTF.

This sequence joins TRBV4-3 and TRBJ2-1; maybe TRBD2 (6 bases). Germline CDR1 LGHNA, CDR2 YSLEER. The CDR3 is 16 residues long. Trimming left V 1 base short and J 9 bases short, with 19 bases between. CDR3 residues: CASSQGEDYRFIEQFF. Written as DNA, the CDR3 is TGCGCCAGCAGCCAAGGAGAGGACTATCGATTTATTGAGCAGTTCTTC.